The 25 T cell receptor beta chains reported below all come from one sample, sequenced in a study of T cell changes during pregnancy in multiple sclerosis. The repertoire was sequenced with immunoSEQ multiplex PCR; TCRdb's copy has only in-frame clones and lacks some. The data hold around 75,000 clones, with 85% to 95% observed a single time. The sample in question was CD4+ T cells from peripheral blood mononuclear cells, obtained after pregnancy. These receptor sequences come from a female donor with multiple sclerosis, enrolled in a pregnancy study.

This clone appeared a single time. The rearrangement links TRBV5-4 to TRBJ2-1; 16 bases fit TRBD2. The CDR3 is 17 amino acids. With V trimmed by 4 bases and J by 10 bases, 11 bases remained unmatched. Looked up from germline, CDR1 is SGHNT and CDR2 is YYREEE (reference sequence). CDR3 region: CASSLTPGTSGRGEQFF. The CDR3, as DNA: TGTGCCAGCAGCCTCACTCCTGGGACTAGCGGGAGGGGGGAGCAGTTCTTC.

The J gene is TRBJ2-1, the V gene TRBV29-1, with 10 bases that match TRBD2. Germline V gene lookup returns CDR1 SQVTM and CDR2 ANQGSEA. The trim removed 5 bases at V and 5 bases at J, leaving 9 bases unmatched. The CDR3 sequence is 15 residues long. Written as DNA, the CDR3 is TGCAGCGTTTCCCCTAGCGGGAGAGCCGACAATGAGCAGTTCTTC. It translates to CSVSPSGRADNEQFF.

The genes are TRBV6-5 and TRBJ1-1; a possible D gene is TRBD1 (6 bases). Germline loops: CDR1 MNHEY, CDR2 SVGAGI. The CDR3 has 15 residues. V lost 5 bases to trimming and J lost 8 bases, with 21 bases between them. The CDR3 spells CASSPPRGVTNEAFF. CDR3 nucleotide sequence: TGTGCCAGCAGTCCGCCCAGGGGTGTCACTAACGAAGCTTTCTTT.

The V gene is TRBV7-9, the J gene TRBJ2-1, with 10 bases fitting TRBD2. V shed 4 bases and J 4 bases; nucleotides not matched to a gene: 4. Germline V lookup: CDR1 SEHNR, CDR2 FQNEAQ (reference sequence). The CDR3 has 15 residues. The CDR3 is CASSSTSGIYNEQFF. CDR3 DNA sequence: TGTGCCAGCAGCTCAACTAGCGGGATTTACAATGAGCAGTTCTTC.

This clone has just one count. The chain recombines TRBV27 with TRBJ1-4, with 8 nucleotides matching TRBD1. This CDR3 is built from 16 residues. V trimming: 1 base; J trimming: 7 bases; junction bases outside the gene matches: 8. Germline CDR1 reads MNHEY; CDR2 reads SMNVEV (reference sequence). CDR3 sequence reads: CASSLYLGQGPEKLFF. As DNA, the CDR3 is TGTGCCAGCAGTTTATATCTAGGACAGGGCCCTGAAAAACTGTTTTTT.

This clone has only one observation. V is TRBV5-4 and J is TRBJ1-1, with 8 nucleotides matching TRBD1. The CDR3 spans 11 residues. Germline trimming cut 5 bases from V and 11 bases from J; bases unmatched to any gene: 5. CDR1 and CDR2 from the germline V gene are SGHNT and YYREEE (reference sequence). DNA for the CDR3: TGTGCCAGCAGTTCACAGGGGGACGCTTTCTTT. This gives the protein CASSSQGDAFF.

Comment on this clone: The germline gene is not matched at one end of the junction; a read error may be the cause. The chain uses TRBV5-1 and TRBJ2-2; 8 bases match TRBD2. This CDR3 has 15 amino acids. The germline CDR1 and CDR2 sequences are SGHRS and YFSETQ. CDR3 DNA: TGCGCCAGCAGCTTGGCGGGGGGGAACGCCGGGGAGCTGTTTTTT. As protein: CASSLAGGNAGELFF.

This clone has just one count. The CDR3 DNA follows: TGTGCCAGCTCCCTAGGGACAGTACAAAACACCATATATTTT. Its translation is CASSLGTVQNTIYF. The chain couples TRBV18 to TRBJ1-3; TRBD1 matches at 7 bases. V dropped 6 bases and J dropped 6; count of bases not matched to a gene: 8. This CDR3 is built from 14 residues. Germline-derived CDR1 and CDR2 are KGHSH and LQKENI.

This chain links TRBV11-3 with TRBJ2-3; the D gene is possibly TRBD2 (5 bases). Germline CDR1 reads SGHNT; CDR2 reads YENEEA. This CDR3 has 15 amino acids. Deletions cut 3 bases from V and 0 bases from J, with 10 bases between. The CDR3 loop is CASSFGGSSTDTQYF. For the CDR3, the DNA is TGTGCCAGCAGCTTCGGAGGTTCTAGCACAGATACGCAGTATTTT. Looking up the rest from reference TRBV11-3 and TRBJ2-3 gives the full variable domain: EAGVVQSPRYKIIEKKQPVAFWCNPISGHNTLYWYLQNLGQGPELLIRYENEEAVDDSQLPKDRFSAERLKGVDSTLKIQPAELGDSAVYLCASSFGGSSTDTQYFGPGTRLTVL.

The V and J genes are TRBV19 and TRBJ1-5, with 7 positions matching TRBD1. The V gene end was trimmed by 8 bases and the J gene end by 4 bases; junction bases not matched to a gene: 8. The CDR3 runs to 14 residues. CDR1 and CDR2 (germline): LNHDA, SQIVND (reference sequence). In DNA form, the CDR3 reads TGTGCCAGTGGTGGGGGCAGGGGGAATCAGCCCCAGCATTTT. This translates into CASGGGRGNQPQHF.

The count of this clone is one. The chain carries TRBV7-2 and TRBJ2-5; 8 bases are a match to TRBD1. CDR1 and CDR2 from the germline V gene are SGHTA and FQGNSA. The ends lost 6 bases at V and 2 bases at J; junction bases unmatched: 5. This CDR3 has 14 amino acids. This chain's CDR3 is CASRLTGGQETQYF. The CDR3 DNA reads as TGTGCCAGCAGGTTAACAGGGGGGCAAGAGACCCAGTACTTC.

The rearrangement uses TRBV18 and TRBJ2-3; 8 nucleotides align to TRBD1. CDR1 KGHSH and CDR2 LQKENI come from the germline V gene. V lost 3 bases, J lost 3 bases, and 5 bases stayed unmatched. The CDR3 spans 15 residues. The CDR3 spells CASSPRTGITDTQYF. The CDR3 DNA reads as TGTGCCAGCTCACCCAGGACAGGGATTACAGATACGCAGTATTTT.

The chain is built from TRBV29-1 and TRBJ2-1, with 9 bases fitting TRBD2. With V trimmed by 7 bases and J by 5 bases, 6 bases remained unmatched. CDR1 and CDR2 from the germline V gene are SQVTM and ANQGSEA. The CDR3 spans 13 residues. CDR3 residues: CSGAGGPHNEQFF. The CDR3, as DNA: TGCAGCGGAGCGGGAGGTCCCCACAATGAGCAGTTCTTC.

The CDR3 coding sequence is TGTGCCAGCAGTCCCAGCCGGCAGGGGCTTAGCACCGGGGAGCTGTTTTTT. It specifies CASSPSRQGLSTGELFF. The chain recombines TRBV25-1 with TRBJ2-2; maybe TRBD1 (6 bases). The V gene's germline CDR1 is MGHDK and CDR2 SYGVNS. V gave up 5 bases and J gave up 4 bases, with 20 bases separating them. This CDR3 comprises 17 residues.

The rearrangement joins TRBV11-2 to TRBJ2-5; 11 bases match TRBD2. V dropped 5 bases and J dropped 5; count of bases not matched to a gene: 7. CDR3 size: 15 residues. Per germline, CDR1 SGHAT and CDR2 FQNNGV. For the CDR3, the DNA is TGTGCCAGCAGCATTAGCGGGAGGGCGTGGGAGACCCAGTACTTC. Protein sequence: CASSISGRAWETQYF.

The J gene is TRBJ2-7, the V gene TRBV9; D may be TRBD2 (5 bases). Germline CDR1 SGDLS, CDR2 YYNGEE. V lost 0 bases and J 6 bases, leaving 7 bases between the germline ends. This CDR3 region has 12 residues. The CDR3 DNA is TGTGCCAGCAGCGTAGCTGAGGGCGAGCAGTACTTC. Translated, it gives CASSVAEGEQYF.

The rearrangement links TRBV20-1 to TRBJ1-2; unclear D gene. Germline V gene sequence: CDR1 DFQATT, CDR2 SNEGSKA (reference sequence). V shed 6 bases and J shed 8 bases, with 7 bases lying between them. The CDR3 spans 9 residues. The CDR3 is CSAPGGYTF. The CDR3 region has the DNA TGCAGTGCCCCGGGAGGCTACACCTTC.

This chain joins TRBV25-1 and TRBJ2-7; 8 nucleotides line up with TRBD1. Germline V gene sequence: CDR1 MGHDK, CDR2 SYGVNS. The CDR3 covers 15 residues. Trimming at V came to 4 bases and at J to 3 bases, leaving 8 bases not matched to a gene. Written as DNA, the CDR3 is TGTGCCAGCAGTGCAACCTCACAGGGGGTCTACGAGCAGTACTTC. It codes for CASSATSQGVYEQYF.

The rearrangement joins TRBV6-6 to TRBJ2-7; D is uncertain. This CDR3 is built from 12 residues. Germline CDR1 is MNHNY and CDR2 is SVGAGI (reference sequence). Trimming cost V 8 bases and J 0 bases, with 8 bases left between them. CDR3 sequence reads: CASLKFSYEQYF. The DNA for the CDR3 is TGTGCCAGCCTAAAGTTCTCCTACGAGCAGTACTTC.

V and J are TRBV19 and TRBJ2-5, with 9 bases fitting TRBD1. Trimming cost V 1 base and J 2 bases; bases outside gene matches: 2. The germline CDR1 and CDR2 sequences are LNHDA and SQIVND (reference sequence). CDR3 size: 15 residues. The CDR3 bases are TGTGCCAGTAGTATAGGGGGACAGGGTCAAGAGACCCAGTACTTC. Amino acids: CASSIGGQGQETQYF.

The gene calls are TRBV11-2 and TRBJ1-1; D gene uncertain. Germline V gene sequence: CDR1 SGHAT, CDR2 FQNNGV. The CDR3 is made up of 13 amino acids. V was pared by 1 base and J by 3 bases, with 6 bases between. The CDR3 reads CASSLGADTEAFF. In nucleotides, the CDR3 is TGTGCCAGCAGCTTAGGAGCTGACACTGAAGCTTTCTTT. The full variable domain, its missing parts supplied by reference TRBV11-2 and TRBJ1-1, is EAGVAQSPRYKIIEKRQSVAFWCNPISGHATLYWYQQILGQGPKLLIQFQNNGVVDDSQLPKDRFSAERLKGVDSTLKIQPAKLEDSAVYLCASSLGADTEAFFGQGTRLTVV.

V and J are TRBV18 and TRBJ1-1; D possibly corresponds to TRBD1 (6 bases). This CDR3 comprises 15 residues. Trimming cost V 4 bases and J 1 base, with 13 bases left between them. Germline V CDR1 and CDR2: KGHSH, LQKENI. In nucleotides, the CDR3 is TGTGCCAGCTCACAACTTTCGGACAGGAACACTGAAGCTTTCTTT. Protein product: CASSQLSDRNTEAFF.

The V and J genes are TRBV28 and TRBJ1-2; the match to TRBD1 covers 9 bases. CDR3 size: 13 residues. The V segment lost 2 bases and the J segment 10 bases; nucleotides outside the gene matches: 5. Germline V lookup: CDR1 MDHEN, CDR2 SYDVKM. CDR3 sequence reads: CASSLTRDRVYTF. CDR3 sequence (DNA): TGTGCCAGCAGTTTAACCCGGGACAGGGTCTACACCTTC.

Here the CDR3 DNA reads TGTGCCAGCAGCGAAGGGGCGGCAAATTCACCCCTCCACTTT. Translated: CASSEGAANSPLHF. V is TRBV7-3 and J is TRBJ1-6; TRBD1 is a possible D gene (5 bases). This CDR3 is built from 14 residues. CDR1 and CDR2 from the germline V gene are SGHTA and FQGTGA. The V end lost 5 bases, the J end lost 7 bases, and 12 bases lay between the germline ends.

The rearrangement joins TRBV5-6 to TRBJ2-1; D perhaps matches TRBD1 (6 bases). Trimming left V 4 bases short and J 4 bases short, with 12 bases between. This CDR3 contains 14 residues. CDR1 and CDR2 from the germline V gene are SGHDT and YYEEEE. The CDR3 sequence: CASSARTVYNEQFF. CDR3 coding DNA: TGTGCCAGCAGCGCAAGGACAGTTTACAATGAGCAGTTCTTC.